The 13 T cell receptor beta chains presented below share a single source sample, sequenced in a study of T cell repertoires in cytomegalovirus infection. Each CDR3 protein is one row after TCRdb ran MiXCR on the reads. This sample carries just over 450,000 distinct CDR3 sequences, roughly 43% of them seen once, and the ten largest clones take about 41%. Antigens for these TCRs are unknown. Material: cultured PBMCs, obtained from culture after CMV antigen stimulation. The source of these receptors is a human donor in good health (CMV status not recorded). Some clones in this sample may be carry-over from other donors' samples.

The chain couples TRBV7-6 to TRBJ2-1; 9 positions match TRBD2. The V segment lost 7 bases and the J segment 6 bases; nucleotides outside the gene matches: 7. In germline, CDR1 is SGHVS, CDR2 FNYEAQ. The CDR3 contains 14 residues. CDR3 loop: CASIMTSGSNEQFF. The CDR3 nucleotides read TGTGCCAGCATCATGACTAGCGGTTCCAATGAGCAGTTCTTC.

This clonotype has more than one count but fewer than ten. V is TRBV6-2 or TRBV6-3 and J is TRBJ2-1; a weak D match, TRBD2 (5 bases). V was pared by 6 bases and J by 9 bases, with 15 bases between. Germline V gives CDR1 MNHEY, CDR2 SVGEGT. The CDR3 is 13 residues long. The CDR3 region has the DNA TGTGCCAGCAGGCGTTCAGCCGCGGGTGAGCAGTTCTTC. Translated: CASRRSAAGEQFF.

CDR3 coding DNA: TGTGCCAGCGACGCGAGTGGGCCCGGGTCACCCCTCCACTTT. Its protein product is CASDASGPGSPLHF. This sequence joins TRBV7-6 and TRBJ1-6; no firm D call. The ends were cut back, 8 bases at V and 10 bases at J, with 18 bases in the middle. There are 14 residues in the CDR3. Germline V gene data show CDR1 as SGHVS and CDR2 as FNYEAQ.

J is TRBJ1-5 and V is TRBV19, with D tentatively TRBD1 (5 bases). V lost 5 bases and J lost 3, with 11 bases in between. The CDR3 has 14 amino acids. The germline V gene encodes CDR1 LNHDA and CDR2 SQIVND (reference sequence). The CDR3 bases are TGTGCCAGTAGTCCGACAGCCGACAATCAGCCCCAGCATTTT. This translates into CASSPTADNQPQHF.

This clonotype was seen only a few times. The rearrangement joins TRBV6-1 to TRBJ2-7, with 9 bases matching TRBD2. The trim removed 1 base at V and 6 bases at J, leaving 7 bases unmatched. The V gene's germline CDR1 is MNHNS and CDR2 SASEGT. The CDR3 is 15 residues long. CDR3 in DNA: TGTGCCAGCAGTGAAGGCGGGAGGGCCAGAAGCGAGCAGTACTTC. This encodes CASSEGGRARSEQYF.

This chain connects TRBV28 to TRBJ1-2, with D perhaps matching TRBD1 (5 bases). V was cut by 5 bases and J by 8 bases, with 12 bases left in between. The germline CDR1 and CDR2 sequences are MDHEN and SYDVKM. The CDR3 is 12 amino acids. DNA of the CDR3: TGTGCCAGCAGTGTAGGGGCGGGAGGCTACACCTTC. Its translation is CASSVGAGGYTF.

The chain couples TRBV7-9 to TRBJ2-7, with 7 bases aligning to TRBD1. The CDR3 covers 14 residues. Germline V lookup: CDR1 SEHNR, CDR2 FQNEAQ (reference sequence). After removal of 3 bases from V and 13 bases from J, the junction contained 15 bases not matched to a gene. CDR3 residues: CASSFGQVDAGVYF. CDR3 DNA: TGTGCCAGCAGCTTTGGACAGGTAGATGCGGGTGTATACTTC. The full variable domain, its missing parts supplied by reference TRBV7-9 and TRBJ2-7, is DTGVSQNPRHKITKRGQNVTFRCDPISEHNRLYWYRQTLGQGPEFLTYFQNEAQLEKSRLLSDRFSAERPKGSFSTLEIQRTEQGDSAMYLCASSFGQVDAGVYFGPGTRLTVT.

The chain links TRBV6-2 or TRBV6-3 to TRBJ2-1; maybe TRBD2 (6 bases). The germline CDR1 and CDR2 sequences are MNHEY and SVGEGT. Trimming stripped 8 bases from V and 3 bases from J, with 17 bases between. This CDR3 comprises 15 residues. The CDR3 sequence: CASALGSGYYNEQFF. CDR3 bases: TGTGCCAGCGCCCTCGGGAGCGGATACTACAATGAGCAGTTCTTC.

The chain employs TRBV6-2 or TRBV6-3 and TRBJ2-7; the match to TRBD2 covers 8 bases. The CDR3 has 16 amino acids. Germline-derived CDR1 and CDR2 are MNHEY and SVGEGT. Losses at the gene ends were 7 bases for V and 0 bases for J; bases not matched to a gene: 11. CDR3: CASTSAGTSGSYEQYF. The CDR3, as DNA: TGTGCCAGCACCTCGGCGGGAACTAGCGGCTCCTACGAGCAGTACTTC.

This clonotype was observed a few times. J is TRBJ1-2 and V is TRBV12-3 or TRBV12-4, with a weak D call TRBD1 (5 bases). The V and J ends lost 5 bases and 5 bases respectively, with 12 bases between them. This CDR3 has 13 amino acids. The CDR3 sequence: CASSTTGTYGYTF. The CDR3 region has the DNA TGTGCCAGCAGTACAACCGGGACTTATGGCTACACCTTC.

The chain combines TRBV4-1 with TRBJ2-5; 10 bases line up with TRBD2. The germline V gene encodes CDR1 MGHRA and CDR2 YSYEKL. V lost 0 bases to trimming and J lost 4 bases; unmatched junction nucleotides: 8. The CDR3 consists of 17 residues. The CDR3 protein is CASSQERELAGGETQYF. The CDR3 nucleotides are TGCGCCAGCAGCCAAGAAAGGGAGTTAGCGGGGGGAGAGACCCAGTACTTC.

The chain uses TRBV7-2 and TRBJ2-1; 7 bases map to TRBD2. After removal of 3 bases from V and 6 bases from J, the junction contained 5 bases not matched to a gene. The germline V gene has CDR1 SGHTA and CDR2 FQGNSA. This CDR3 has 14 residues. This CDR3 reads CASSFRGTINEQFF. CDR3 nucleotide sequence: TGTGCCAGCAGCTTCCGTGGGACTATCAATGAGCAGTTCTTC.

In its sample, this clonotype was seen a few times. The rearrangement joins TRBV7-2 to TRBJ2-3; D gene uncertain. The germline V gene has CDR1 SGHTA and CDR2 FQGNSA. The V end was cut by 2 bases, the J end by 4 bases, with 7 bases between. The CDR3 is made up of 13 amino acids. As DNA, the CDR3 is TGTGCCAGCAGCTTAACCAGATCAGATACGCAGTATTTT. Translated: CASSLTRSDTQYF.